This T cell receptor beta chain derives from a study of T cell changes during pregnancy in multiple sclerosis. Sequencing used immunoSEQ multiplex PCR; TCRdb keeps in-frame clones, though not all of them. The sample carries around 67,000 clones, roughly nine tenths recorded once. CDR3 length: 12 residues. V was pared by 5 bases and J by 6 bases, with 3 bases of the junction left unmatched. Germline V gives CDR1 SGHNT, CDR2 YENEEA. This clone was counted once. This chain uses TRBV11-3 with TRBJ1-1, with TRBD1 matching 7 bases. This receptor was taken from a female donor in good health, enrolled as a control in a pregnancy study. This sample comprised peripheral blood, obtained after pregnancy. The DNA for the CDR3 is TGTGCCAGCAGCCAAGGGACAGCTGAAGCTTTCTTT. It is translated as CASSQGTAEAFF. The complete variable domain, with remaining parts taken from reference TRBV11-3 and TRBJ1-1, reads EAGVVQSPRYKIIEKKQPVAFWCNPISGHNTLYWYLQNLGQGPELLIRYENEEAVDDSQLPKDRFSAERLKGVDSTLKIQPAELGDSAVYLCASSQGTAEAFFGQGTRLTVV.